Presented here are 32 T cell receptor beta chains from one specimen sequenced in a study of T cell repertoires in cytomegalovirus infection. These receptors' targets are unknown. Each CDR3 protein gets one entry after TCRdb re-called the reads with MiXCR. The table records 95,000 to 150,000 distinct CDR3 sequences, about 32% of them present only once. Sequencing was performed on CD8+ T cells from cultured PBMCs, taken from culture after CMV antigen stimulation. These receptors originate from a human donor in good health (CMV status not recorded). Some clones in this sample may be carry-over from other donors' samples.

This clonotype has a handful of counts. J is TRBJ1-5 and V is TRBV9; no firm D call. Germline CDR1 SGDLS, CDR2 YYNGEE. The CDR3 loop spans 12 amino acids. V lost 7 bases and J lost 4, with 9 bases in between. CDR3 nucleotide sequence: TGTGCCAGCGGCCTTGTTAATCAGCCCCAGCATTTT. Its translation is CASGLVNQPQHF.

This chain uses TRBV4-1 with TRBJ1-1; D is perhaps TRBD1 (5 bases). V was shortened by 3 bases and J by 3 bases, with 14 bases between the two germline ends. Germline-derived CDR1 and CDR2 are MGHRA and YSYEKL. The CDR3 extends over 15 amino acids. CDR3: CASSHPLEGDTEAFF. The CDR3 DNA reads TGCGCCAGCAGCCACCCACTCGAAGGGGACACTGAAGCTTTCTTT.

The CDR3 sequence is CSATGQGRSSTDTQYF. CDR3 DNA: TGCAGTGCCACGGGCCAGGGGCGTTCTAGCACAGATACGCAGTATTTT. The genes are TRBV20-1 and TRBJ2-3, with a possible D match to TRBD1 (6 bases). The CDR3 is 16 residues long. With 6 bases removed from V and 0 bases from J, the gap between germline ends came to 19 bases. The germline V gene has CDR1 DFQATT and CDR2 SNEGSKA (reference sequence).

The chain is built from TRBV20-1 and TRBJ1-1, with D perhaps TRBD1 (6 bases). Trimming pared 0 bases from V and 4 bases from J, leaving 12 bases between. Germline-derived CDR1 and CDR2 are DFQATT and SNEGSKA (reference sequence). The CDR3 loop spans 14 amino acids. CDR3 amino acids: CSARDWDKVTEAFF. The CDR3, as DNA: TGCAGTGCTAGAGACTGGGACAAAGTCACTGAAGCTTTCTTT.

The CDR3 sequence is CASSYLTSGVDIQYF. In DNA form, the CDR3 reads TGTGCCAGCAGTTACCTTACTAGCGGGGTCGACATTCAGTACTTC. The rearrangement links TRBV6-5 to TRBJ2-4; 10 bases align to TRBD2. CDR3 size: 15 residues. Germline V gene lookup returns CDR1 MNHEY and CDR2 SVGAGI. Trimming removed 2 bases from V and 8 bases from J; junction bases left unmatched: 6.

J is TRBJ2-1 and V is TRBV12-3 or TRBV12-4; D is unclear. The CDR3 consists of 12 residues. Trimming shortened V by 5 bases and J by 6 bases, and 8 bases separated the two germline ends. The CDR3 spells CASSELTNEQFF. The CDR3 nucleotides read TGTGCCAGCAGTGAACTAACCAATGAGCAGTTCTTC.

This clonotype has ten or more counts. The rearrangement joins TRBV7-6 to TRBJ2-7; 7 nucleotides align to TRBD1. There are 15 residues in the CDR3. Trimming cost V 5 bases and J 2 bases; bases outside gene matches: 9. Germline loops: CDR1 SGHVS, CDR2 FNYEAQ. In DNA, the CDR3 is TGTGCCAGCAGCCCCCGACAGGGCGGGCCCTACGAGCAGTACTTC. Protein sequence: CASSPRQGGPYEQYF.

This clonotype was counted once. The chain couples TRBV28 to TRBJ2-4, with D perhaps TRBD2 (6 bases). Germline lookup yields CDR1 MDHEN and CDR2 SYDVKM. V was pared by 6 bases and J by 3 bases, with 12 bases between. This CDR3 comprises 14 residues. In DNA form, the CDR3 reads TGTGCCAGCAGCCCCAGGGAGGACAAAAACATTCAGTACTTC. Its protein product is CASSPREDKNIQYF.

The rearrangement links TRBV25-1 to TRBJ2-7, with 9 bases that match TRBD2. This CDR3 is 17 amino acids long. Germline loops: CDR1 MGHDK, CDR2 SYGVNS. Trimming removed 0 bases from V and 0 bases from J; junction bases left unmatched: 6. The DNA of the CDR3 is TGTGCCAGCAGTGAATATTTCCTAGCGGGGAGCTCCTACGAGCAGTACTTC. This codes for CASSEYFLAGSSYEQYF.

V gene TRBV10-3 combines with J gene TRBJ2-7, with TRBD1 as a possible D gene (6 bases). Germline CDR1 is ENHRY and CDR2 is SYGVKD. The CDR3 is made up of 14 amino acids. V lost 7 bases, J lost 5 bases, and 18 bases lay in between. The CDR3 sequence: CAITSGQGTHEQYF. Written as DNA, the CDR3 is TGTGCCATCACCTCGGGGCAGGGGACCCACGAGCAGTACTTC.

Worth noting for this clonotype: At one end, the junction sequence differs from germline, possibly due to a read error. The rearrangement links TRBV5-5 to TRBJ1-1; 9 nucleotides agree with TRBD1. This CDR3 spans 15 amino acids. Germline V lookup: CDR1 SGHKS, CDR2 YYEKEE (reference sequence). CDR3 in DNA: TGTGCCATCAGTCTCCGGAGACAGGGGGACACTGATGCTTTCTTT. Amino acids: CAISLRRQGDTDAFF.

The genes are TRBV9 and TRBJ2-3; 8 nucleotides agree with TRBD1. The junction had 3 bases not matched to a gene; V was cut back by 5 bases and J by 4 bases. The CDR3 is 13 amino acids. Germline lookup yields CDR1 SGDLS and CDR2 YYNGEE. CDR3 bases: TGTGCCAGCAGGGACAGGGTATCAGATACGCAGTATTTT. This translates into CASRDRVSDTQYF.

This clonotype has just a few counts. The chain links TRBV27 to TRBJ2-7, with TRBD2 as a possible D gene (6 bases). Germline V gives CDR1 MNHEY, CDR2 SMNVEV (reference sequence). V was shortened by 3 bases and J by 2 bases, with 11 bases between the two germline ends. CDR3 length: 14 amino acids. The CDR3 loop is CASSFRGITYEQYF. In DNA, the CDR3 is TGTGCCAGCAGTTTTCGGGGGATAACCTACGAGCAGTACTTC.

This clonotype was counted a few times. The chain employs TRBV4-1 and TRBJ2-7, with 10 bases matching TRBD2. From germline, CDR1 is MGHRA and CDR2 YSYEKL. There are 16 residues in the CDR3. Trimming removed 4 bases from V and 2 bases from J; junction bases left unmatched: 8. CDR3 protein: CASSPPSGGGTYEQYF. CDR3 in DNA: TGCGCCAGCAGCCCCCCTAGCGGGGGTGGGACCTACGAGCAGTACTTC.

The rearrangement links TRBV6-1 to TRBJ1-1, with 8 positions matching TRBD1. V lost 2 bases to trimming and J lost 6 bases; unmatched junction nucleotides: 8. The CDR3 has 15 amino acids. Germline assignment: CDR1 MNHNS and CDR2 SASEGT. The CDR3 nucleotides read TGTGCCAGCAGTGAAAGTATTTCAGGGGGCTCTGAAGCTTTCTTT. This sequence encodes CASSESISGGSEAFF.

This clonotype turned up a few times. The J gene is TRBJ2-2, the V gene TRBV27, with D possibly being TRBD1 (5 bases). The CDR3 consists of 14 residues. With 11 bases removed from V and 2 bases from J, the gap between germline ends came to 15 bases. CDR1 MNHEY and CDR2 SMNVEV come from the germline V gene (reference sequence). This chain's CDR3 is CALEDNVNTGELFF. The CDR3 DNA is TGTGCCTTAGAGGACAATGTTAACACCGGGGAGCTGTTTTTT.

CDR3 loop: CASSPDTNQPQHF. In DNA, the CDR3 is TGCGCCAGCAGCCCTGATACCAATCAGCCCCAGCATTTT. This chain connects TRBV5-1 to TRBJ1-5; D uncertain. There are 13 residues in the CDR3. Trimming cost V 4 bases and J 3 bases, with 8 bases left between them. CDR1 SGHRS and CDR2 YFSETQ come from the germline V gene.

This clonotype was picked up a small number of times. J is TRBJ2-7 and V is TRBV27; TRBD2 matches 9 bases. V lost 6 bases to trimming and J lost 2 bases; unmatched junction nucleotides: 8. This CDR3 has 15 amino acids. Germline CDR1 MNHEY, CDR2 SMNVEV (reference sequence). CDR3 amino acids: CASREAAGGPYEQYF. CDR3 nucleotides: TGTGCCAGCAGGGAAGCGGCGGGGGGGCCCTACGAGCAGTACTTC.

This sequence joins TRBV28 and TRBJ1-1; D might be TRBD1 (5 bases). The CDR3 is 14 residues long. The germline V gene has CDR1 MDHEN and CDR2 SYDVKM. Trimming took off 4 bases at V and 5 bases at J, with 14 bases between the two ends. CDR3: CASSSPFKGTEAFF. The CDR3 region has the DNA TGTGCCAGCAGTTCCCCATTTAAGGGGACTGAAGCTTTCTTT.

The CDR3 region has the DNA TGCAGTGCTAGTCCTCCGGGGTTGACCTACAATGAGCAGTTCTTC. Its protein product is CSASPPGLTYNEQFF. The gene calls are TRBV20-1 and TRBJ2-1, with D perhaps TRBD2 (5 bases). This CDR3 comprises 15 residues. V was pared by 3 bases and J by 2 bases, with 14 bases between. The germline gives CDR1 DFQATT, CDR2 SNEGSKA (reference sequence).

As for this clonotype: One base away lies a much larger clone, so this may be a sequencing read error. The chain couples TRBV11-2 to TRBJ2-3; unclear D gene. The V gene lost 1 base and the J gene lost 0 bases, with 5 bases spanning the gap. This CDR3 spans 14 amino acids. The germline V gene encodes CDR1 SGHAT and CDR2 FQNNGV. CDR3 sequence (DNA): TGTGCCAGCAGCTTAGGGCCCAGCACAGATACGCAGTATTTT. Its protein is CASSLGPSTDTQYF.

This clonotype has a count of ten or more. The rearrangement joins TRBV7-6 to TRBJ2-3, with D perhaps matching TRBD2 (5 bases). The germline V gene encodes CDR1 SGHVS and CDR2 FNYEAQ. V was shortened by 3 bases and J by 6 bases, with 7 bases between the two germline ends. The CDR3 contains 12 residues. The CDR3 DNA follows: TGTGCCAGCAGCTTTCCGGGGGATACGCAGTATTTT. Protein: CASSFPGDTQYF.

The CDR3 is CASSQGRGGIYEQYF. The DNA for the CDR3 is TGCGCCAGCAGCCAAGGCAGGGGCGGGATCTACGAGCAGTACTTC. The chain carries TRBV4-1 and TRBJ2-7; D may correspond to TRBD1 or TRBD2 (6 bases each). Germline-derived CDR1 and CDR2 are MGHRA and YSYEKL. This CDR3 is 15 amino acids long. Trimming removed 1 base from V and 3 bases from J, with 13 bases in between.

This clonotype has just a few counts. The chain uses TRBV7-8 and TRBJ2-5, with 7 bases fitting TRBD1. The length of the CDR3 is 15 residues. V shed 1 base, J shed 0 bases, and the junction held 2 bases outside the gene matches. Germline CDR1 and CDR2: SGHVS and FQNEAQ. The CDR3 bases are TGTGCCAGCAGCTTAGGCAGGGGGTACCAAGAGACCCAGTACTTC. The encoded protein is CASSLGRGYQETQYF.

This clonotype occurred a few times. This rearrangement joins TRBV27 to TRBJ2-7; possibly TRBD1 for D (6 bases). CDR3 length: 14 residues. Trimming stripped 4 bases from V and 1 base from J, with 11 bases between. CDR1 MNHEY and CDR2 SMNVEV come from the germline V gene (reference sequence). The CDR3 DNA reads TGTGCCAGCAGTTCAGGGGTGGGATCCTACGAGCAGTACTTC. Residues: CASSSGVGSYEQYF.

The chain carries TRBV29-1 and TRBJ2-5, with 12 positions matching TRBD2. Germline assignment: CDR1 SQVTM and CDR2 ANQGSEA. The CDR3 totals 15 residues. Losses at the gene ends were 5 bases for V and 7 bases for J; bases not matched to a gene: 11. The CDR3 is CSVYPLGLAGWTQYF. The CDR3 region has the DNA TGCAGCGTTTATCCCCTTGGACTAGCGGGATGGACCCAGTACTTC. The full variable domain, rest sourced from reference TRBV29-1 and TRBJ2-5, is SAVISQKPSRDICQRGTSLTIQCQVDSQVTMMFWYRQQPGQSLTLIATANQGSEATYESGFVIDKFPISRPNLTFSTLTVSNMSPEDSSIYLCSVYPLGLAGWTQYFGPGTRLLVL.

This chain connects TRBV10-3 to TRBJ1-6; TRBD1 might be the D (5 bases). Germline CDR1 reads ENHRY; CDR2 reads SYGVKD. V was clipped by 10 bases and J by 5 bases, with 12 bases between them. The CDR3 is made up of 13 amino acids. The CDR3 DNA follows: TGTGCCACCAGGGACGGCAATAATTCACCCCTCCACTTT. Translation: CATRDGNNSPLHF.

CDR3 sequence: CASSQEGTGFSGNTIYF. In DNA, the CDR3 is TGCGCCAGCAGCCAAGAGGGGACAGGGTTCTCTGGAAACACCATATATTTT. The J gene is TRBJ1-3, the V gene TRBV4-1; 9 nucleotides align to TRBD1. CDR3 length: 17 residues. The germline gives CDR1 MGHRA, CDR2 YSYEKL. J lost 0 bases, V lost 0 bases, and 3 bases had no gene match.

In DNA, the CDR3 is TGTGCCAGCACCCTTTTACAGGGGGTAAACTATGGCTACACCTTC. Translating gives CASTLLQGVNYGYTF. The chain carries TRBV28 and TRBJ1-2, with TRBD1 matching 8 bases. CDR1 is MDHEN and CDR2 is SYDVKM in the germline V gene. V gave up 7 bases and J gave up 2 bases; unmatched junction bases: 9. The CDR3 is made up of 15 amino acids.

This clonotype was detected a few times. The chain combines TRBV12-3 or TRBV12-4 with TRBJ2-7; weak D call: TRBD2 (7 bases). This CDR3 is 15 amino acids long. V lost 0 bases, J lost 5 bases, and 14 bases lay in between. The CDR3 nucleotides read TGTGCCAGCAGTTTAGCGGGGGGGCCCCTGGACGAGCAGTACTTC. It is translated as CASSLAGGPLDEQYF.

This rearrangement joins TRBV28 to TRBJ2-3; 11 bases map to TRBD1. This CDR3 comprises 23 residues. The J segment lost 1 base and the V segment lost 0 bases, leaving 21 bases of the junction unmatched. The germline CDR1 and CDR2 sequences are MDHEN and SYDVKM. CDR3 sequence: CASSLWGGSPGQGDRGGTDTQYF. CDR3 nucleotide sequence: TGTGCCAGCAGTTTATGGGGGGGGTCTCCGGGACAGGGGGACCGAGGAGGCACAGATACGCAGTATTTT. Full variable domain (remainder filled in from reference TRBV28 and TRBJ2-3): DVKVTQSSRYLVKRTGEKVFLECVQDMDHENMFWYRQDPGLGLRLIYFSYDVKMKEKGDIPEGYSVSREKKERFSLILESASTNQTSMYLCASSLWGGSPGQGDRGGTDTQYFGPGTRLTVL.

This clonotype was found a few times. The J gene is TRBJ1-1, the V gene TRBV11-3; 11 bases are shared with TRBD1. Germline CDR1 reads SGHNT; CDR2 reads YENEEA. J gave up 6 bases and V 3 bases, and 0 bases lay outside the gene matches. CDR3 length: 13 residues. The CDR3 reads CASSLDRGPEAFF. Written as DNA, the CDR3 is TGTGCCAGCAGCTTGGACAGGGGGCCTGAAGCTTTCTTT.